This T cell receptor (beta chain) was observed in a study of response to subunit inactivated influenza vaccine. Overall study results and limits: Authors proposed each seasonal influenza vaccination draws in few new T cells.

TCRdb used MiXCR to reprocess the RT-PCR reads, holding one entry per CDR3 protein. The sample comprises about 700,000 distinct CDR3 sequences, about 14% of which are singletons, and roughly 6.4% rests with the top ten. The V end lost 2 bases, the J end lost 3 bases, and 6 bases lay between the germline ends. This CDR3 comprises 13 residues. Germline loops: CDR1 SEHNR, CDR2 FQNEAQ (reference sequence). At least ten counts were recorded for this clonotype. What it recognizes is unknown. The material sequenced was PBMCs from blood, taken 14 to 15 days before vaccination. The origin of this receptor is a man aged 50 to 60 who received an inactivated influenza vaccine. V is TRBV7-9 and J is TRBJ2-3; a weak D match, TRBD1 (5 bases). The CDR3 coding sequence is TGTGCCAGCAGCTTATCAGGGACAGATACGCAGTATTTT. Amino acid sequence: CASSLSGTDTQYF. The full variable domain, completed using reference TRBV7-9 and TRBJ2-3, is DTGVSQNPRHKITKRGQNVTFRCDPISEHNRLYWYRQTLGQGPEFLTYFQNEAQLEKSRLLSDRFSAERPKGSFSTLEIQRTEQGDSAMYLCASSLSGTDTQYFGPGTRLTVL.